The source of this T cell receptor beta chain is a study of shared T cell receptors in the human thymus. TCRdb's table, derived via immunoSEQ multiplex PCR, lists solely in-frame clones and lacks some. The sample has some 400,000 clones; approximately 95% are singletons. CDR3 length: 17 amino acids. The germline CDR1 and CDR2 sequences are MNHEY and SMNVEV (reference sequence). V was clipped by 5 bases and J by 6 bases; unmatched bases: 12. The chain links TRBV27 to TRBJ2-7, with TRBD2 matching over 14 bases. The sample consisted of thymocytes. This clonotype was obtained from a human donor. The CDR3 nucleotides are TGTGCCAGCAGTCCCGGGACTAGCGGGAGAGGTTGCCCCGAGCAGTACTTC. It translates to CASSPGTSGRGCPEQYF.